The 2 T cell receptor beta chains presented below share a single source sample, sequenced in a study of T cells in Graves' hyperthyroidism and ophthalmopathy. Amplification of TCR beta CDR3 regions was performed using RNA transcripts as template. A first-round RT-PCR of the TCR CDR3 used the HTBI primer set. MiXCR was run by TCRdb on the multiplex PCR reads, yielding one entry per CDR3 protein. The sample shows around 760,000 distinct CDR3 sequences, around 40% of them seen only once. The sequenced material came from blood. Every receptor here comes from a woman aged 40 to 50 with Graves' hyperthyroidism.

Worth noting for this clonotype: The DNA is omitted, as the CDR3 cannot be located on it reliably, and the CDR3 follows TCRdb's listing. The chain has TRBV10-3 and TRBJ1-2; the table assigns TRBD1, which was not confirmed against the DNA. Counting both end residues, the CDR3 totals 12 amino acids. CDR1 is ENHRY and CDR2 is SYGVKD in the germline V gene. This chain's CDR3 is CASNRQNYGCTF.

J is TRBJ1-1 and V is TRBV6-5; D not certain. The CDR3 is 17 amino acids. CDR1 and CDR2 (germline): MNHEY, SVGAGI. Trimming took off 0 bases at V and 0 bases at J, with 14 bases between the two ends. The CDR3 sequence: CASSYSSGETMNTEAFF. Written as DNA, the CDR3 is TGTGCCAGCAGTTACTCATCTGGGGAAACGATGAACACTGAAGCTTTCTTT.